These 31 T cell receptor beta chains were all obtained from the same sample, sequenced in a study of HIV-infected patients and healthy controls. Approximately 500 ng RNA was reverse transcribed with alpha and beta constant-region primers. Alpha and beta chain libraries were made separately by chain-specific third strand synthesis with multiplexing indices. TCRdb reanalysed the 5' RACE reads using MiXCR and keeps one entry per CDR3 protein. The table includes over 3,500 distinct CDR3 sequences, about an eighth detected once. All unsorted peripheral T cells were captured because whole blood was used without fractionation. The sequences come from blood, collected before antiretroviral therapy. These receptors came from an adult with HIV infection.

This clonotype qualifies as medium-sized (0.01 to 0.1%). The germline gene is not matched at one end of the junction; a read error may be the cause. The chain links TRBV13 to TRBJ2-7; TRBD1 matches at 7 bases. The germline V gene encodes CDR1 PRHDT and CDR2 FYEKMQ (reference sequence). This CDR3 comprises 14 residues. Here the CDR3 DNA reads TGTGCCAGCAGCCGTAAGACAGGGACCTACGATCAGTACTTC. Protein sequence: CASSRKTGTYDQYF.

With regard to this clonotype: This may arise from a read error, as a much more abundant clone is one base away. The V gene is TRBV6-1, the J gene TRBJ2-5, with 13 bases fitting TRBD2. The V segment lost 5 bases and the J segment 1 base; nucleotides outside the gene matches: 7. Looked up from germline, CDR1 is MNHNS and CDR2 is SASEGT. This CDR3 spans 17 amino acids. The CDR3 loop is CASSQPRLAGGQETQYF. The CDR3 region has the DNA TGTGCCAGCAGTCAACCTCGACTAGCGGGGGGCCAAGAGACCCAGTACTTC.

This clonotype is classed as hyperexpanded (1% or more). V usage is TRBV15 and J usage is TRBJ2-5, with D maybe TRBD2 (5 bases). V lost 5 bases and J 2 bases, leaving 18 bases between the germline ends. The CDR3 runs to 16 residues. CDR1 is LNHNV and CDR2 is YYDKDF in the germline V gene (reference sequence). CDR3 sequence (DNA): TGTGCCACCAGCGATGACCGAGGCGGGCTTCAAGAGACCCAGTACTTC. The encoded protein is CATSDDRGGLQETQYF.

On this clonotype: A read error may produce the germline difference seen at one junction end. The chain links TRBV11-2 to TRBJ2-1, with TRBD1 matching over 10 bases. The germline V gene has CDR1 SGHAT and CDR2 FQNNGV. The CDR3 covers 17 residues. CDR3 region: CDSSLRSGQGITNEQFF. CDR3 nucleotides: TGTGACAGCAGCTTACGATCGGGACAGGGGATAACGAATGAGCAGTTCTTC.

This clonotype was counted at least ten times. The chain recombines TRBV6-8 with TRBJ2-7; no clear D. Germline CDR1 and CDR2: MNHGY and SAAAGT. The ends were cut back, 2 bases at V and 2 bases at J, with 19 bases in the middle. This CDR3 has 17 amino acids. The CDR3 region has the DNA TGTGCCAGCAGTTACGACCCCACGGGTAGGAGTACCTACGAGCAGTACTTC. Translation: CASSYDPTGRSTYEQYF.

Sample share makes this clonotype medium-sized. The chain joins TRBV2 to TRBJ1-1; maybe TRBD1 (6 bases). The CDR3 sequence is 15 residues long. Germline V gives CDR1 SNHLY, CDR2 FYNNEI. V was clipped by 0 bases and J by 9 bases, with 17 bases between them. The CDR3, as DNA: TGTGCCAGCAGTGAAGCGGGATTCTGGGACAAAAAAGCTTTCTTT. It is translated as CASSEAGFWDKKAFF.

This clonotype is classed as medium-sized. This chain uses TRBV7-6 with TRBJ1-1; D unclear. In germline, CDR1 is SGHVS, CDR2 FNYEAQ. Deletions cut 1 base from V and 1 base from J, with 10 bases between. This CDR3 contains 15 residues. This CDR3 is CASSLGGSQNTEAFF. The CDR3 DNA follows: TGTGCCAGCAGCTTAGGAGGCAGCCAGAACACTGAAGCTTTCTTT.

By sample share, this clonotype is medium-sized. The chain recombines TRBV24-1 with TRBJ2-7, with TRBD2 matching 7 bases. This CDR3 is 14 amino acids long. The V segment lost 4 bases and the J segment 2 bases; nucleotides outside the gene matches: 4. Germline values: CDR1 KGHDR, CDR2 SFDVKD. In DNA, the CDR3 is TGTGCCACCAGTGAGTCGCGGGGGACCTACGAGCAGTACTTC. It codes for CATSESRGTYEQYF.

Sample share makes this clonotype medium-sized. The chain is built from TRBV29-1 and TRBJ2-2; weak D call: TRBD2 (5 bases). V gave up 7 bases and J gave up 0 bases, with 12 bases separating them. The CDR3 spans 14 residues. CDR1 is SQVTM and CDR2 is ANQGSEA in the germline V gene. The CDR3 reads CSARGVANTGELFF. CDR3 sequence (DNA): TGCAGCGCCCGGGGAGTTGCGAACACCGGGGAGCTGTTTTTT.

Details on this clonotype: Since a much larger clone is just one base distant, this may be a read error. V gene TRBV19 combines with J gene TRBJ2-1; D gene unclear. The germline gives CDR1 LNHDA, CDR2 SQIVND (reference sequence). The germline V and J ends were trimmed by 4 bases and 10 bases, with 8 bases remaining between them. The CDR3 extends over 11 amino acids. CDR3 DNA: TGTGCCAGTAGTAGTGGTCTGGAGCAGTTCTTC. It codes for CASSSGLEQFF.

This clonotype is medium-sized (0.01 to 0.1%) by share. The chain has TRBV28 and TRBJ2-1; 13 positions match TRBD2. The CDR3 has 15 residues. V shed 6 bases, J shed 9 bases, and the junction held 8 bases outside the gene matches. The V gene's germline CDR1 is MDHEN and CDR2 SYDVKM. The DNA for the CDR3 is TGTGCCAGCAGCCACGGACTAGCGGGAGTGGCTGAGCAGTTCTTC. Translated, it gives CASSHGLAGVAEQFF.

This clonotype is medium-sized within its sample. Here the CDR3 DNA reads TGTGCCAGCAGCGTTTCGAACACTGAAGCTTTCTTT. It specifies CASSVSNTEAFF. The chain couples TRBV7-9 to TRBJ1-1; unclear D gene. Germline V gene lookup returns CDR1 SEHNR and CDR2 FQNEAQ (reference sequence). The V and J ends lost 5 bases and 1 base respectively, with 5 bases between them. This CDR3 comprises 12 residues.

This clonotype is labeled medium-sized (0.01 to 0.1%). The J gene is TRBJ2-6, the V gene TRBV27, with D possibly matching TRBD2 (5 bases). The CDR3 contains 14 residues. Germline values: CDR1 MNHEY, CDR2 SMNVEV (reference sequence). Trimming pared 5 bases from V and 0 bases from J, leaving 5 bases between. The CDR3 loop is CASSAGSGANVLTF. CDR3 bases: TGTGCCAGCAGTGCGGGCTCTGGGGCCAACGTCCTGACTTTC.

As to this clonotype: A much more abundant neighbour one base away suggests this may be a read error. V is TRBV12-2 and J is TRBJ1-6. TRBV12-2 is given as a pseudogene. CDR3 length equals 13 residues. CDR3 residues: CASRPTCGSPLHF. The CDR3 DNA reads TGTGCAAGTCGCCCCACATGTGGGTCACCCCTCCACTTT.

The V and J genes are TRBV7-2 and TRBJ2-4, with no clear D. The CDR3 length is 14 residues. Looked up from germline, CDR1 is SGHTA and CDR2 is FQGNSA. Trimming cost V 2 bases and J 8 bases, with 13 bases left between them. For the CDR3, the DNA is TGTGCCAGCAGCTTAATTCCACGGCAGGACATTCAGTACTTC. Translation: CASSLIPRQDIQYF.

This clonotype is judged medium-sized. The rearrangement joins TRBV7-8 to TRBJ2-2; unclear D gene. The germline V and J ends were trimmed by 1 base and 5 bases, with 5 bases remaining between them. Per the germline V gene, CDR1 is SGHVS and CDR2 is FQNEAQ. The CDR3 spans 13 residues. The CDR3 sequence is CASSLGHTGELFF. CDR3 sequence (DNA): TGTGCCAGCAGCTTAGGTCATACCGGGGAGCTGTTTTTT. Looking up the rest from reference TRBV7-8 and TRBJ2-2 gives the full variable domain: GAGVSQSPRYKVAKRGQDVALRCDPISGHVSLFWYQQALGQGPEFLTYFQNEAQLDKSGLPSDRFFAERPEGSVSTLKIQRTQQEDSAVYLCASSLGHTGELFFGEGSRLTVL.

By frequency in the sample, this clonotype is medium-sized. The J gene is TRBJ1-1, the V gene TRBV7-9, with a weak D call TRBD1 (5 bases). This CDR3 spans 13 amino acids. V lost 3 bases, J lost 6 bases, and 11 bases lay in between. Per the germline V gene, CDR1 is SEHNR and CDR2 is FQNEAQ (reference sequence). CDR3 region: CASSFGLGAEAFF. Written as DNA, the CDR3 is TGTGCCAGCAGCTTCGGATTGGGGGCTGAAGCTTTCTTT.

This clonotype counts as medium-sized. The V and J genes are TRBV29-1 and TRBJ1-1; D call uncertain. V lost 2 bases and J 10 bases, leaving 11 bases between the germline ends. Germline CDR1 and CDR2: SQVTM and ANQGSEA. This CDR3 comprises 11 residues. The DNA of the CDR3 is TGCAGCGTTGAACGGCTCCAGGTAGCTTTCTTT. Encoded protein: CSVERLQVAFF. The full variable domain, completed using reference TRBV29-1 and TRBJ1-1, is SAVISQKPSRDICQRGTSLTIQCQVDSQVTMMFWYRQQPGQSLTLIATANQGSEATYESGFVIDKFPISRPNLTFSTLTVSNMSPEDSSIYLCSVERLQVAFFGQGTRLTVV.

This clonotype was seen only a few times. The rearrangement joins TRBV27 to TRBJ1-1; weak D call: TRBD1 (6 bases). V lost 5 bases and J 7 bases, leaving 17 bases between the germline ends. Germline CDR1 and CDR2: MNHEY and SMNVEV (reference sequence). The CDR3 is 14 amino acids. CDR3 residues: CASSPSETGFEAFF. The CDR3 DNA reads TGTGCCAGCAGTCCAAGTGAAACAGGGTTTGAAGCTTTCTTT.

By share, this clonotype counts as medium-sized (0.01 to 0.1%). This chain uses TRBV4-3 with TRBJ2-1; 7 bases align to TRBD1. Germline trimming cut 2 bases from V and 8 bases from J; bases unmatched to any gene: 6. Germline loops: CDR1 LGHNA, CDR2 YSLEER. The CDR3 has 14 amino acids. For the CDR3, the DNA is TGCGCCAGCAGCCAATTGCACAGGGGCGATGAGCAGTTCTTC. This encodes CASSQLHRGDEQFF.

This chain connects TRBV20-1 to TRBJ2-5; D perhaps matches TRBD2 (5 bases). V dropped 0 bases and J dropped 5 bases, with 16 bases sitting between them. This CDR3 comprises 15 residues. The germline gives CDR1 DFQATT, CDR2 SNEGSKA (reference sequence). CDR3 amino acids: CSARDRVLSGETQYF. Written as DNA, the CDR3 is TGCAGTGCTAGAGATCGAGTACTCTCGGGGGAGACCCAGTACTTC.

By its share, this clonotype is medium-sized. This chain connects TRBV20-1 to TRBJ2-2, with 7 bases that match TRBD2. This CDR3 spans 15 amino acids. The V segment lost 5 bases and the J segment 0 bases; nucleotides outside the gene matches: 6. Per germline, CDR1 DFQATT and CDR2 SNEGSKA (reference sequence). As DNA, the CDR3 is TGCAGTGCTCGCACTAGCGCTGCGAACACCGGGGAGCTGTTTTTT. Residues: CSARTSAANTGELFF.

This clonotype was seen repeatedly, ten times or more. The chain carries TRBV10-3 and TRBJ2-7; D gene uncertain. The germline V gene encodes CDR1 ENHRY and CDR2 SYGVKD. The V gene lost 6 bases and the J gene lost 11 bases, with 23 bases spanning the gap. The CDR3 loop spans 14 amino acids. CDR3: CAIRPWDTAAVEYF. The CDR3, as DNA: TGTGCCATCAGACCATGGGATACAGCCGCTGTGGAGTACTTC.

The chain carries TRBV28 and TRBJ1-2; 8 bases line up with TRBD1. This CDR3 comprises 18 residues. The germline gives CDR1 MDHEN, CDR2 SYDVKM. J gave up 1 base and V 5 bases, and 15 bases lay outside the gene matches. The CDR3 DNA reads as TGTGCCAGCAGTCTCACCGGACAGGGCGTTGTATTTAACTATGGCTACACCTTC. Translated, it gives CASSLTGQGVVFNYGYTF.

Points on this clonotype: A much larger clone lies one base from this, so it may be a read error. The rearrangement joins TRBV5-1 to TRBJ2-7, with 7 bases that match TRBD1. The V segment lost 4 bases and the J segment 3 bases; nucleotides outside the gene matches: 7. The germline gives CDR1 SGHRS, CDR2 YFSETQ. The CDR3 is made up of 14 amino acids. DNA of the CDR3: TGCGCCAGCAGCCAGACAGGGCCTGACTACGAGCAGTACTTC. Residues: CASSQTGPDYEQYF.

By frequency in the sample, this clonotype is medium-sized. V is TRBV28 and J is TRBJ1-2, with D possibly matching TRBD1 (5 bases). Trimming removed 5 bases at V and 6 bases at J, with 16 bases between. There are 14 residues in the CDR3. Germline V CDR1 and CDR2: MDHEN, SYDVKM. The CDR3 DNA reads as TGTGCCAGCAGTACCGGGGGGACGCAGGATGGCTACACCTTC. Its translation is CASSTGGTQDGYTF.

This clonotype was recorded a few times. Since a much larger clone is just one base distant, this may be a read error. This chain links TRBV4-1 with TRBJ1-5; TRBD1 aligns across 10 bases. The CDR3 extends over 17 amino acids. Germline values: CDR1 MGHRA, CDR2 YSYEKL. The CDR3 DNA follows: TGCGCCAGCAGCCCGACGTCCCGGGACAGGGGTCGACAGCCCAAGCATTTT. It translates to CASSPTSRDRGRQPKHF.

This chain uses TRBV21-1 with TRBJ1-1; TRBD1 is the table's D call, not checked against the DNA. TRBV21-1 is deemed a pseudogene. This CDR3 contains 13 residues. The CDR3 DNA follows: TGTGCCAGCGGTACAGGGGGAGACACTGAAGCTTTCTTT. Translating gives CASGTGGDTEAFF.

This clonotype qualifies as medium-sized (0.01 to 0.1%). This chain joins TRBV6-2 or TRBV6-3 and TRBJ2-6; D gene unclear. The germline V gene has CDR1 MNHEY and CDR2 SVGEGT. This CDR3 comprises 15 residues. V lost 6 bases and J 0 bases, leaving 9 bases between the germline ends. CDR3 DNA sequence: TGTGCCAGCAGCCAAGCAAGCTCTGGGGCCAACGTCCTGACTTTC. As protein: CASSQASSGANVLTF.

This clonotype qualifies as medium-sized (0.01 to 0.1%). The V call is TRBV18, the J call TRBJ2-1, with D possibly matching TRBD2 (6 bases). The CDR3 runs 19 residues. The V end lost 3 bases, the J end lost 4 bases, and 25 bases lay between the germline ends. The germline V gene has CDR1 KGHSH and CDR2 LQKENI. The CDR3 is CASSPGSFSSSMGYNEQFF. CDR3 DNA sequence: TGTGCCAGCTCACCCGGGAGTTTTTCTAGCTCCATGGGGTACAATGAGCAGTTCTTC.

This clonotype came up a few times. This chain connects TRBV4-2 to TRBJ2-1; D not certain. The length of the CDR3 is 16 residues. Looked up from germline, CDR1 is LGHNA and CDR2 is YNFKEQ. Trimming shortened V by 1 base and J by 0 bases, and 10 bases separated the two germline ends. The CDR3 is CASSQGHRSSYNEQFF. In DNA form, the CDR3 reads TGTGCCAGCAGCCAAGGTCACCGGAGCTCCTACAATGAGCAGTTCTTC.